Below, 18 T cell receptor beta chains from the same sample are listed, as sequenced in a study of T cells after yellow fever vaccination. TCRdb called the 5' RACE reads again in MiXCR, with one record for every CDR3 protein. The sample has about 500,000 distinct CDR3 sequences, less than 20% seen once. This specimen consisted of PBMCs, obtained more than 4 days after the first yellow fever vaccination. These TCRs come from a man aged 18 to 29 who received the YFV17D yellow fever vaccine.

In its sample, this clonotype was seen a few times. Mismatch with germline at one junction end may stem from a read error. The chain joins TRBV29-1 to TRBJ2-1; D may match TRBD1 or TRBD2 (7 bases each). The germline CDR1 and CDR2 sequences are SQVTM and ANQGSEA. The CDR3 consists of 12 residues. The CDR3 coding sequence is TGCAGCGTTGAAGATCGGGAGGACAGGTCGATCTTC. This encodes CSVEDREDRSIF.

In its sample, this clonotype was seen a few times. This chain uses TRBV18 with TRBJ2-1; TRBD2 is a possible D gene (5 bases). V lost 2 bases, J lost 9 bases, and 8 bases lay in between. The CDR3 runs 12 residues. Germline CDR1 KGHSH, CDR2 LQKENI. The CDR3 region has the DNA TGTGCCAGCTCACCAACGGCGGGTGAGCAGTTCTTC. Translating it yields CASSPTAGEQFF.

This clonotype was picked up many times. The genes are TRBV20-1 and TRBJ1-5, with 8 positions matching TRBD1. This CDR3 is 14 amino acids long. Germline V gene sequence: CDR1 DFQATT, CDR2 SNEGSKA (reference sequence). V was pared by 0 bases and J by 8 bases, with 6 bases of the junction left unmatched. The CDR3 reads CSARDNRGGEPQHF. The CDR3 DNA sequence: TGCAGTGCTAGAGATAACAGGGGGGGGGAGCCCCAGCATTTT.

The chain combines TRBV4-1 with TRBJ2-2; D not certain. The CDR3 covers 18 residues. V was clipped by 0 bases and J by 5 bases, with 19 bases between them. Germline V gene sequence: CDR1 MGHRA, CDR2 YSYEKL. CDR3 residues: CASSQDSPTGGLTGELFF. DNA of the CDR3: TGCGCCAGCAGCCAAGATTCCCCGACGGGCGGATTGACCGGGGAGCTGTTTTTT.

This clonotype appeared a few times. The CDR3, as DNA: TGTGCCAGCAGTTTAAAAGCAGGGAGCTCCTATGGCTACACCTTC. Protein product: CASSLKAGSSYGYTF. The chain links TRBV27 to TRBJ1-2; D possibly corresponds to TRBD1 (5 bases). Trimming stripped 2 bases from V and 4 bases from J, with 14 bases between. From germline, CDR1 is MNHEY and CDR2 SMNVEV (reference sequence). This CDR3 has 15 residues.

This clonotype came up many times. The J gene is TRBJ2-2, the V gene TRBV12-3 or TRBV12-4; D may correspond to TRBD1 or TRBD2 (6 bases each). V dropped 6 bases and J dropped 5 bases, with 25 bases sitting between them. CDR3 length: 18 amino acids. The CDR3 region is CASRPTMWYRAGTGELFF. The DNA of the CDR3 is TGTGCCAGCAGACCAACCATGTGGTACAGGGCGGGAACCGGGGAGCTGTTTTTT.

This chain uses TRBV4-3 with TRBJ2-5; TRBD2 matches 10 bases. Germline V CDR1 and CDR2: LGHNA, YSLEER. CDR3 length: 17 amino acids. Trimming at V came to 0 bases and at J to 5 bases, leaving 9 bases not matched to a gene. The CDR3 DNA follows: TGCGCCAGCAGCCAAGAAAGGACTAGCGGTCCCGGGGAGACCCAGTACTTC. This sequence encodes CASSQERTSGPGETQYF.

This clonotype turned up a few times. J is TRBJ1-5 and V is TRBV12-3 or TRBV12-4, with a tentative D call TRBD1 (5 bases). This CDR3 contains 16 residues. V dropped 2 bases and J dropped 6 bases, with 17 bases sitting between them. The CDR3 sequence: CASSLSVRDFSQPQHF. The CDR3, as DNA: TGTGCCAGCAGTTTATCGGTCAGGGACTTTAGTCAGCCCCAGCATTTT.

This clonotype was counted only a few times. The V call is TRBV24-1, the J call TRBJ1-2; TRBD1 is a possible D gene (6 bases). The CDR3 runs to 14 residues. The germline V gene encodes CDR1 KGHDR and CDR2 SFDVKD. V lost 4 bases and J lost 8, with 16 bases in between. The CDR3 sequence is CATSDPTGKEGYTF. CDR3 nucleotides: TGTGCCACCAGTGACCCAACAGGGAAGGAAGGCTACACCTTC.

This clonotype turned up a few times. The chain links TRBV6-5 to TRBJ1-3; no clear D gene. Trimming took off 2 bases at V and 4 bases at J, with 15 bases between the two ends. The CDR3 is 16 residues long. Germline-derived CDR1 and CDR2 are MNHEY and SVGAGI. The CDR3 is CASSYHPFEQGNTIYF. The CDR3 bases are TGTGCCAGCAGTTACCACCCGTTCGAACAGGGAAACACCATATATTTT.

In DNA, the CDR3 is TGTGCCATCAGTGAGTCGAATCGAGCACCTATCACCGGGGAGCTGTTTTTT. Its protein product is CAISESNRAPITGELFF. V is TRBV10-3 and J is TRBJ2-2, with D unresolved. V lost 0 bases and J 4 bases, leaving 15 bases between the germline ends. Germline V gene lookup returns CDR1 ENHRY and CDR2 SYGVKD. CDR3 length equals 17 residues.

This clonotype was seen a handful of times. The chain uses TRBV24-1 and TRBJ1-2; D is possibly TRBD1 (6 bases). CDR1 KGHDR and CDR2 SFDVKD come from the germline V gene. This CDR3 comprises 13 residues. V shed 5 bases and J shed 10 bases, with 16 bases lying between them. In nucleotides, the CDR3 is TGTGCCACCAGTGGGGGGGGCGATGGACCCTACACCTTC. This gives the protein CATSGGGDGPYTF.

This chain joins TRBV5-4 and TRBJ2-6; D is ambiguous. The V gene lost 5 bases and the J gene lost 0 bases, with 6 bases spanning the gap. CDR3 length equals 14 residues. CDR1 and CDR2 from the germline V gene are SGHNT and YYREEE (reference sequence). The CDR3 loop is CASSTFSGANVLTF. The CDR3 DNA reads TGTGCCAGCAGTACTTTCTCTGGGGCCAACGTCCTGACTTTC.

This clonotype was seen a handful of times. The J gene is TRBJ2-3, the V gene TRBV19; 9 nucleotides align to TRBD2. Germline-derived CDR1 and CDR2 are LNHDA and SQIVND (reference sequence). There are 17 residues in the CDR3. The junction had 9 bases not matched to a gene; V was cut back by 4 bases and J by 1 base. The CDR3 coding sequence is TGTGCCAGTAGTACCCCCCGGCCTAGCGGGGGCACAGATACGCAGTATTTT. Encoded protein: CASSTPRPSGGTDTQYF.

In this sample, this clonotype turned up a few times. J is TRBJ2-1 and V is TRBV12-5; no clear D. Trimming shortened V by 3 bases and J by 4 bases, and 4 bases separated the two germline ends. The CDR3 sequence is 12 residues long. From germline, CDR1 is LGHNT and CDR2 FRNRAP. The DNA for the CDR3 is TGTGCTAGTGGTTTCGGGTACAATGAGCAGTTCTTC. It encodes CASGFGYNEQFF. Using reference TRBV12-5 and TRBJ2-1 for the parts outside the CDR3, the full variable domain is DARVTQTPRHKVTEMGQEVTMRCQPILGHNTVFWYRQTMMQGLELLAYFRNRAPLDDSGMPKDRFSAEMPDATLATLKIQPSEPRDSAVYFCASGFGYNEQFFGPGTRLTVL.

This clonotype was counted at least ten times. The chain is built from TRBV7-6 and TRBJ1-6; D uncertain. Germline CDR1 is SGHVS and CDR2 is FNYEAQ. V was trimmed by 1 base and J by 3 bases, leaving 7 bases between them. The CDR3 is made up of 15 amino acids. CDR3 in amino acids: CASSLGRDYNSPLHF. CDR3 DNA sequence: TGTGCCAGCAGCTTAGGCCGGGACTATAATTCACCCCTCCACTTT. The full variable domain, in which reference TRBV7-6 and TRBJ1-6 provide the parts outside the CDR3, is GAGVSQSPRYKVTKRGQDVALRCDPISGHVSLYWYRQALGQGPEFLTYFNYEAQQDKSGLPNDRFSAERPEGSISTLTIQRTEQRDSAMYRCASSLGRDYNSPLHFGNGTRLTVT.

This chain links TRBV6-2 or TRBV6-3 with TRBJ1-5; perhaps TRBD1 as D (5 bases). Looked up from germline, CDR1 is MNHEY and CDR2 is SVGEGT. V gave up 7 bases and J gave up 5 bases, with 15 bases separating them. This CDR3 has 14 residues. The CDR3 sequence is CASNQGSRDQPQHF. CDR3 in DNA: TGTGCCAGCAACCAGGGAAGTAGGGATCAGCCCCAGCATTTT.

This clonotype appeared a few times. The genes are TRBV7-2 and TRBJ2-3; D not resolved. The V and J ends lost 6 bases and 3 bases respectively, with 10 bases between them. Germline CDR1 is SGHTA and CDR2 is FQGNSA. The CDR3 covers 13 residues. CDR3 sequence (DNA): TGTGCCAGCAGTTCTTCCATAACAGATACGCAGTATTTT. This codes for CASSSSITDTQYF.